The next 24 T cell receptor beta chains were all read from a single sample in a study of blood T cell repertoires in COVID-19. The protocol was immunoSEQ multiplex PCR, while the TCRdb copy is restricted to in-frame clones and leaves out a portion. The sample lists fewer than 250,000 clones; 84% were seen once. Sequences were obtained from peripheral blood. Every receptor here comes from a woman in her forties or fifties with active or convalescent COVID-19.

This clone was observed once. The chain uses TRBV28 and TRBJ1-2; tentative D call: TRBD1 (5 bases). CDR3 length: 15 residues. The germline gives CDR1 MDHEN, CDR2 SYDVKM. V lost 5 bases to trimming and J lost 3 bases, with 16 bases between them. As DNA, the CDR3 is TGTGCCAGCAGTGTCCCCCGGGGGAACGACTATGGCTACACCTTC. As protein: CASSVPRGNDYGYTF.

CDR3 residues: CSLLGGTQETQYF. The CDR3 DNA is TGCAGCCTCCTGGGGGGGACCCAAGAGACCCAGTACTTC. The rearrangement links TRBV29-1 to TRBJ2-5; the match to TRBD2 covers 7 bases. This CDR3 comprises 13 residues. Germline V lookup: CDR1 SQVTM, CDR2 ANQGSEA. Trimming cost V 8 bases and J 1 base; bases outside gene matches: 7. Combining the CDR3 with reference TRBV29-1 and TRBJ2-5 gives the whole variable domain SAVISQKPSRDICQRGTSLTIQCQVDSQVTMMFWYRQQPGQSLTLIATANQGSEATYESGFVIDKFPISRPNLTFSTLTVSNMSPEDSSIYLCSLLGGTQETQYFGPGTRLLVL.

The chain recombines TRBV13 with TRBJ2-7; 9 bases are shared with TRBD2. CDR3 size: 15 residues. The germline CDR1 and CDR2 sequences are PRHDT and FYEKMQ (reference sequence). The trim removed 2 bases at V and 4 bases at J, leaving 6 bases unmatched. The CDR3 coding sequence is TGTGCCAGCAGCTTAACCCTAGCGGGAATGTACGAGCAGTACTTC. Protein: CASSLTLAGMYEQYF.

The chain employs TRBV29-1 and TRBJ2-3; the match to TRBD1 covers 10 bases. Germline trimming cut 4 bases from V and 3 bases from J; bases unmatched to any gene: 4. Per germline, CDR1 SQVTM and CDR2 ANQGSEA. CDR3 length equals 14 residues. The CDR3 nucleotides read TGCAGCGTTGCAGACAGGGGGCGGACAGATACGCAGTATTTT. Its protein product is CSVADRGRTDTQYF.

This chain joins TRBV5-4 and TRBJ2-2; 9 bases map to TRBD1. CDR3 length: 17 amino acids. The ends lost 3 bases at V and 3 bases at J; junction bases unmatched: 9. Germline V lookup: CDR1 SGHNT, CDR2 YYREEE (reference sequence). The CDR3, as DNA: TGTGCCAGCAGCTCCGCACAGGGGGCGGGGGACACCGGGGAGCTGTTTTTT. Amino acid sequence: CASSSAQGAGDTGELFF.

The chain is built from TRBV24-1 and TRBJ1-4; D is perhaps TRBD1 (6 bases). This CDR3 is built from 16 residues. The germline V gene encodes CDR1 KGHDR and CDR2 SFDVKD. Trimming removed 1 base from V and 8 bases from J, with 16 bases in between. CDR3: CATSDFLGQSGEKLFF. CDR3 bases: TGTGCCACCAGTGATTTCCTGGGACAATCAGGGGAAAAACTGTTTTTT.

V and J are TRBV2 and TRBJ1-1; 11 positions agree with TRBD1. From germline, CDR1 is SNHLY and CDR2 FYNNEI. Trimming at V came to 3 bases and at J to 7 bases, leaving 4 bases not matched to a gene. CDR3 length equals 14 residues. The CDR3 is CASSEGQGVGEAFF. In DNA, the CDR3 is TGTGCCAGCAGTGAGGGACAGGGGGTTGGTGAAGCTTTCTTT.

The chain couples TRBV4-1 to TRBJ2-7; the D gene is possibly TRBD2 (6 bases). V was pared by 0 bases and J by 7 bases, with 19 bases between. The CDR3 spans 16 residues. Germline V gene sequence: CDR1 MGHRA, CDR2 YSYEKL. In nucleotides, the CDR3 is TGCGCCAGCAGCCAAGATTGGGGAGGAGGGCTCTCTGAGCAGTACTTC. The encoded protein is CASSQDWGGGLSEQYF.

This CDR3 is CASSSQGQNYGYTF. The CDR3, as DNA: TGTGCCAGCAGTTCTCAGGGGCAAAACTATGGCTACACCTTC. The chain couples TRBV6-5 to TRBJ1-2; TRBD1 is a possible D gene (6 bases). CDR1 and CDR2 from the germline V gene are MNHEY and SVGAGI. V lost 4 bases to trimming and J lost 2 bases, with 11 bases between them. The CDR3 sequence is 14 residues long.

The chain's CDR3 is CASSLAVDRDVEKLFF. CDR3 DNA: TGCGCCAGCAGCTTGGCGGTCGACAGGGATGTGGAAAAACTGTTTTTT. The rearrangement joins TRBV5-1 to TRBJ1-4, with 7 bases lining up with TRBD1. Unmatched junction bases numbered 10, after V lost 0 bases and J lost 8 bases. The CDR3 consists of 16 residues. CDR1 is SGHRS and CDR2 is YFSETQ in the germline V gene.

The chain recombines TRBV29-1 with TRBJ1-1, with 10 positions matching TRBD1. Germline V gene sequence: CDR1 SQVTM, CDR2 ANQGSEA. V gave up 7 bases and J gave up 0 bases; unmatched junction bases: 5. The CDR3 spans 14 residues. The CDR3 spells CSAIGTGVNTEAFF. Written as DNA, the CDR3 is TGCAGCGCTATCGGGACAGGGGTGAACACTGAAGCTTTCTTT.

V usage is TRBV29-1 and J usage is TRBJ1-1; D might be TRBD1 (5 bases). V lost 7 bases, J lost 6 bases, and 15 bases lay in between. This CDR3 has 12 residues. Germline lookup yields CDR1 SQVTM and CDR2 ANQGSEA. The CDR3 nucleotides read TGCAGCGGCGTTCCGGGGGGACCTGAAGCTTTCTTT. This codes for CSGVPGGPEAFF.

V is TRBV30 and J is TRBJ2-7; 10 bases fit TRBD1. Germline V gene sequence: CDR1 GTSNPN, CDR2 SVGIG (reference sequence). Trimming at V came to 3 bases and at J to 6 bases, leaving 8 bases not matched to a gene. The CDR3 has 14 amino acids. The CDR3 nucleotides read TGTGCCTGGAGCTCGGGACAGGGGTTTAGCGAGCAGTACTTC. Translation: CAWSSGQGFSEQYF.

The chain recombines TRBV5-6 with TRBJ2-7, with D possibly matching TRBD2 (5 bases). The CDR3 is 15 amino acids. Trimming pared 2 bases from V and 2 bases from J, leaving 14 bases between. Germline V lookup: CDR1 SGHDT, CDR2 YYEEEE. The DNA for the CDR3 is TGTGCCAGCAGCTTTTCCGAGGACTTGACCTACGAGCAGTACTTC. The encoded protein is CASSFSEDLTYEQYF.

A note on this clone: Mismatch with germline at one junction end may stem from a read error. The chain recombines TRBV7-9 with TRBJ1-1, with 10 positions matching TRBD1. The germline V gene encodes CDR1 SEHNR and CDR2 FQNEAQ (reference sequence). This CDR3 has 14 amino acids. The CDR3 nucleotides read TGCGCCAGCAGCCCCGGGACAGGGGACACTGAAGCTTTCTTT. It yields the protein CASSPGTGDTEAFF.

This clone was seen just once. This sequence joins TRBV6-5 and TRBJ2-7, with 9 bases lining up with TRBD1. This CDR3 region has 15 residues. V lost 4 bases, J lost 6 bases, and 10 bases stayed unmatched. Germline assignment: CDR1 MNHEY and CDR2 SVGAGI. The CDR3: CASSSKPGQGSEQYV. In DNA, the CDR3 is TGTGCCAGCAGTTCCAAACCGGGACAGGGAAGCGAGCAGTACGTC.

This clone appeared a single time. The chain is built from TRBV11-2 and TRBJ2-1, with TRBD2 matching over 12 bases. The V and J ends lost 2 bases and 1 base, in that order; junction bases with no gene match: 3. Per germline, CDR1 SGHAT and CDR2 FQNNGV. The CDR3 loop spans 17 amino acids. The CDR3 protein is CASSLLAGGFSYNEQFF. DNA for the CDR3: TGTGCCAGCAGCTTACTAGCGGGAGGGTTTTCCTACAATGAGCAGTTCTTC.

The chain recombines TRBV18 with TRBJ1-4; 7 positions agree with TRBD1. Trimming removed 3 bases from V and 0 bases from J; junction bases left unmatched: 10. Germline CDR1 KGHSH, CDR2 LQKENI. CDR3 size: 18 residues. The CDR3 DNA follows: TGTGCCAGCTCACCCGGGACAGACAGCCTTGCAACTAATGAAAAACTGTTTTTT. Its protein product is CASSPGTDSLATNEKLFF.

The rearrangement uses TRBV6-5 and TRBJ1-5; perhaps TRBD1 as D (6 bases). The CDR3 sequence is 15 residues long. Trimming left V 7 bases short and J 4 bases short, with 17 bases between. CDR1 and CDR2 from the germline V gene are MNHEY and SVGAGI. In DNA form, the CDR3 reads TGTGCCAGCATCCAGCGGGGAGGGGGAAATCAGCCCCAGCATTTT. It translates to CASIQRGGGNQPQHF.

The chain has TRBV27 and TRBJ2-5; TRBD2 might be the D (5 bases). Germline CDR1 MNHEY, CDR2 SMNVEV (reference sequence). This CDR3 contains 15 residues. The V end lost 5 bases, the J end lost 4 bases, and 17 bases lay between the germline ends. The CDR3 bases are TGTGCCAGCAGTGCCCGATGGGGAGTGGGAGAGACCCAGTACTTC. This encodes CASSARWGVGETQYF.

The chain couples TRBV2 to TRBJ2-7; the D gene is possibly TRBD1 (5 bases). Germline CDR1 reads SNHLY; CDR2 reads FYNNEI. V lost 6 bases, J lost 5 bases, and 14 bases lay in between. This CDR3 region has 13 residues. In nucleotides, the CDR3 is TGTGCCAGCAGCCCAGACAGTCCCAACGAGCAGTACTTC. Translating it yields CASSPDSPNEQYF.

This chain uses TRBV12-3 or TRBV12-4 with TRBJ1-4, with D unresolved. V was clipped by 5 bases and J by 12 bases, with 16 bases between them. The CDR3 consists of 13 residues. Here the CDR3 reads CASSREPTVELFF. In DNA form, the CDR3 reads TGTGCCAGCAGTCGGGAGCCCACAGTGGAACTGTTTTTT.

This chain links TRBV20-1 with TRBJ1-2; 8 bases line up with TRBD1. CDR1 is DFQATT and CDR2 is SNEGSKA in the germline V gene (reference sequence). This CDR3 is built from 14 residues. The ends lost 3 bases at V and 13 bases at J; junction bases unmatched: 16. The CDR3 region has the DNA TGCAGTGCTAGTTTACCGGGACAGGCGAACTTAATCACCTTC. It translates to CSASLPGQANLITF.

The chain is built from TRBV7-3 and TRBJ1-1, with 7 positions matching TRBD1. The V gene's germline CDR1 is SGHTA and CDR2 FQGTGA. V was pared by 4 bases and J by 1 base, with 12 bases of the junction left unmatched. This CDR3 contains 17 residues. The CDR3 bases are TGTGCCAGCAGCTCAGCCAGACAGGGAAATAGGAACACTGAAGCTTTCTTT. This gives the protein CASSSARQGNRNTEAFF.